A single sample gave rise to the 27 T cell receptor beta chains below, sequenced in a study of shared clonotypes between healthy human individuals. Produced via immunoSEQ multiplex PCR; TCRdb's table is partial and in-frame only. Of roughly 1,500,000 clones listed, approximately 98% are singletons. The material sequenced was naive CD4+ T cells sorted from blood. The subset: CD45RA+ positively selected. These receptors were taken from a man under 40 in good health.

The V call is TRBV19, the J call TRBJ2-1; either TRBD1 or TRBD2 may fit D (5 bases each). The ends were cut back, 5 bases at V and 0 bases at J, with 14 bases in the middle. CDR3 size: 16 residues. Germline CDR1 is LNHDA and CDR2 is SQIVND (reference sequence). The CDR3 is CASSYLGESSYNEQFF. The CDR3 DNA is TGTGCCAGTAGTTACCTAGGGGAGAGCTCCTACAATGAGCAGTTCTTC.

This chain links TRBV27 with TRBJ2-5; unclear D gene. The germline CDR1 and CDR2 sequences are MNHEY and SMNVEV (reference sequence). The V end lost 0 bases, the J end lost 5 bases, and 10 bases lay between the germline ends. The CDR3 totals 14 residues. The CDR3 protein is CASSLSRARETQYF. CDR3 sequence (DNA): TGTGCCAGCAGTTTATCGCGCGCCAGGGAGACCCAGTACTTC.

The chain couples TRBV6-4 to TRBJ2-1; 11 nucleotides line up with TRBD2. Trimming took 6 bases from V and 4 from J; bases not matched to a gene: 8. The CDR3 covers 16 residues. The germline gives CDR1 MRHNA, CDR2 SNTAGT. CDR3 region: CASSTSSGGFYNEQFF. The DNA for the CDR3 is TGTGCCAGCAGCACCTCTAGCGGGGGGTTTTACAATGAGCAGTTCTTC.

V is TRBV10-2 and J is TRBJ1-4, with 7 bases lining up with TRBD1. CDR1 is WSHSY, CDR2 SAAADI, per germline. The CDR3 has 15 residues. The V gene end was trimmed by 1 base and the J gene end by 8 bases; junction bases not matched to a gene: 7. The CDR3 coding sequence is TGCGCCAGCAGTGAGTTTACAGGGGCGAGGGAAAAACTGTTTTTT. It codes for CASSEFTGAREKLFF.

The J gene is TRBJ2-5, the V gene TRBV6-6; tentative D call: TRBD1 (6 bases). This CDR3 comprises 14 residues. CDR1 is MNHNY, CDR2 SVGAGI, per germline (reference sequence). The V and J ends lost 3 bases and 5 bases respectively, with 13 bases between them. The CDR3 DNA sequence: TGTGCCAGCAGTTATGGTAGGACAGTCGAGACCCAGTACTTC. It yields the protein CASSYGRTVETQYF.

This chain uses TRBV27 with TRBJ2-2, with 7 positions matching TRBD1. The CDR3 is 14 amino acids. Looked up from germline, CDR1 is MNHEY and CDR2 is SMNVEV (reference sequence). Trimming took 5 bases from V and 6 from J; bases not matched to a gene: 6. CDR3 in DNA: TGTGCCAGCAGTCCACAGGGGATATCCGGGGAGCTGTTTTTT. Amino acids: CASSPQGISGELFF.

This chain links TRBV28 with TRBJ2-5; TRBD2 aligns across 9 bases. V lost 9 bases to trimming and J lost 5 bases; unmatched junction nucleotides: 4. The CDR3 spans 12 residues. Germline V CDR1 and CDR2: MDHEN, SYDVKM. The CDR3 protein is CASRLAGETQYF. Here the CDR3 DNA reads TGTGCCAGTAGGCTAGCGGGGGAGACCCAGTACTTC.

The chain employs TRBV18 and TRBJ2-1; 7 bases are shared with TRBD1. Trimming cost V 2 bases and J 9 bases; bases outside gene matches: 10. The germline CDR1 and CDR2 sequences are KGHSH and LQKENI. The CDR3 covers 15 residues. CDR3 in DNA: TGTGCCAGCTCACCAGAGGGACAGAGAGGGGGTGAGCAGTTCTTC. Translation gives CASSPEGQRGGEQFF.

For this clone: At one boundary the junction diverges from the germline segment, which might be a read error. The V and J genes are TRBV6-1 and TRBJ1-2; D may be TRBD1 (5 bases). The CDR3 consists of 13 residues. The germline gives CDR1 MNHNS, CDR2 SASEGT. In nucleotides, the CDR3 is TGTGCCAGCAGTACCCAGACGGGGACGCTTATAGACTTC. Translation: CASSTQTGTLIDF.

This chain connects TRBV29-1 to TRBJ2-7, with TRBD2 matching over 10 bases. The CDR3 consists of 16 residues. CDR1 and CDR2 from the germline V gene are SQVTM and ANQGSEA. The V segment lost 2 bases and the J segment 4 bases; nucleotides outside the gene matches: 11. CDR3 sequence reads: CSVEQGGGLAAYEQYF. The DNA for the CDR3 is TGCAGCGTTGAACAGGGCGGAGGACTAGCGGCATACGAGCAGTACTTC.

The chain uses TRBV30 and TRBJ1-1; D gene unclear. The CDR3 extends over 14 amino acids. Germline V gene lookup returns CDR1 GTSNPN and CDR2 SVGIG (reference sequence). Trimming pared 5 bases from V and 4 bases from J, leaving 17 bases between. CDR3 DNA sequence: TGTGCCTGGTCAAGTAAGCGGAGTCCCACTGAAGCTTTCTTT. Its protein product is CAWSSKRSPTEAFF.

Here the CDR3 DNA reads TGTGCCAGCAGGGATAGCGGAGTTATGAATGAGCAGTTCTTC. Translated: CASRDSGVMNEQFF. V and J are TRBV11-2 and TRBJ2-1, with a weak D call TRBD2 (6 bases). This CDR3 has 14 residues. Germline V CDR1 and CDR2: SGHAT, FQNNGV. Trimming took off 6 bases at V and 7 bases at J, with 16 bases between the two ends.

J is TRBJ1-1 and V is TRBV9; perhaps TRBD1 as D (6 bases). V lost 4 bases and J 4 bases, leaving 20 bases between the germline ends. This CDR3 comprises 16 residues. Germline V gene lookup returns CDR1 SGDLS and CDR2 YYNGEE. The CDR3 nucleotides are TGTGCCAGCAGCCTCCTAAGCGGTACAGGGTCCACTGAAGCTTTCTTT. This codes for CASSLLSGTGSTEAFF.

The V and J genes are TRBV19 and TRBJ1-2; the D is unclear. This CDR3 spans 14 amino acids. The V gene's germline CDR1 is LNHDA and CDR2 SQIVND (reference sequence). The V end was cut by 6 bases, the J end by 12 bases, with 23 bases between. The CDR3 DNA sequence: TGTGCCAGTAGCCTTTTTGGGGAGCCACTGGTGAACACCTTC. Residues: CASSLFGEPLVNTF.

The chain joins TRBV7-2 to TRBJ2-3; no clear D gene. Deletions cut 7 bases from V and 1 base from J, with 15 bases between. CDR1 SGHTA and CDR2 FQGNSA come from the germline V gene. CDR3 length: 15 residues. Here the CDR3 reads CASTLGPWGTDTQYF. The CDR3 coding sequence is TGTGCCAGCACGCTCGGGCCCTGGGGCACAGATACGCAGTATTTT.

In its sample, this clone was seen a few times. This sequence joins TRBV15 and TRBJ2-2; D unresolved. With 4 bases removed from V and 1 base from J, the gap between germline ends came to 10 bases. This CDR3 is built from 15 residues. Germline V gives CDR1 LNHNV, CDR2 YYDKDF (reference sequence). CDR3 in amino acids: CATSNLVQNTGELFF. The CDR3 coding sequence is TGTGCCACCAGCAACCTGGTGCAGAACACCGGGGAGCTGTTTTTT. The whole variable domain, remainder taken from reference TRBV15 and TRBJ2-2, is DAMVIQNPRYQVTQFGKPVTLSCSQTLNHNVMYWYQQKSSQAPKLLFHYYDKDFNNEADTPDNFQSRRPNTSFCFLDIRSPGLGDTAMYLCATSNLVQNTGELFFGEGSRLTVL.

The chain employs TRBV10-3 and TRBJ2-6; weak D call: TRBD1 (6 bases). V lost 5 bases to trimming and J lost 0 bases, with 17 bases between them. CDR1 and CDR2 from the germline V gene are ENHRY and SYGVKD. The CDR3 is 18 residues long. The CDR3 reads CAISTRGFGVSGANVLTF. Here the CDR3 DNA reads TGTGCCATCAGTACCAGGGGATTCGGGGTCTCTGGGGCCAACGTCCTGACTTTC.

In regard to this clone: This sample also contains other DNA sequences that code for the same CDR3. The genes are TRBV5-1 and TRBJ1-3, with D possibly matching TRBD1 (5 bases). Germline-derived CDR1 and CDR2 are SGHRS and YFSETQ. Trimming cost V 5 bases and J 4 bases, with 10 bases left between them. The CDR3 has 13 amino acids. The CDR3 DNA reads as TGCGCCAGCAGTCGGGACCCAGGAAACACCATATATTTT. Amino acids: CASSRDPGNTIYF.

The chain recombines TRBV14 with TRBJ2-7; D may be TRBD2 (6 bases). In germline, CDR1 is SGHDN, CDR2 FVKESK. The V and J ends lost 0 bases and 7 bases respectively, with 19 bases between them. The CDR3 contains 16 residues. The CDR3 loop is CASSQDLGRTPREQYF. CDR3 sequence (DNA): TGTGCCAGCAGCCAAGACTTGGGGAGGACCCCTAGGGAGCAGTACTTC.

The chain carries TRBV6-1 and TRBJ2-5; TRBD2 agrees at 8 bases. Trimming cost V 4 bases and J 5 bases; bases outside gene matches: 12. This CDR3 has 16 amino acids. Germline-derived CDR1 and CDR2 are MNHNS and SASEGT. In DNA, the CDR3 is TGTGCCAGCAGTGGCACTAGCGGTAGCCCTGGGGAGACCCAGTACTTC. Its protein product is CASSGTSGSPGETQYF.

The chain links TRBV30 to TRBJ2-3, with D possibly being TRBD2 (5 bases). Trimming took 6 bases from V and 1 from J, leaving 20 bases between them. The CDR3 length is 16 residues. Looked up from germline, CDR1 is GTSNPN and CDR2 is SVGIG (reference sequence). The CDR3, as DNA: TGTGCCTGCTATCCCGGGATCAAGCCTGGCACAGATACGCAGTATTTT. Translated, it gives CACYPGIKPGTDTQYF.

V is TRBV18 and J is TRBJ2-3, with D tentatively TRBD1 or TRBD2 (5 bases each). Trimming pared 10 bases from V and 2 bases from J, leaving 19 bases between. CDR3 length: 15 amino acids. In germline, CDR1 is KGHSH, CDR2 LQKENI. CDR3 region: CATTSPGRTTDTQYF. CDR3 in DNA: TGTGCCACCACCTCCCCGGGACGGACCACAGATACGCAGTATTTT.

The chain joins TRBV7-8 to TRBJ2-5; D might be TRBD1 or TRBD2, each matching 7 bases. The CDR3 is 15 residues long. In germline, CDR1 is SGHVS, CDR2 FQNEAQ. Trimming left V 2 bases short and J 4 bases short, with 14 bases between. The CDR3 spells CASSLQGRGPETQYF. The CDR3 nucleotides read TGTGCCAGCAGCTTACAGGGGAGGGGGCCAGAGACCCAGTACTTC.

This clone showed up just once. The gene calls are TRBV5-4 and TRBJ2-7; TRBD2 matches at 14 bases. The CDR3 is 18 amino acids. Trimming took 4 bases from V and 7 from J; bases not matched to a gene: 16. Germline CDR1 is SGHNT and CDR2 is YYREEE (reference sequence). The DNA of the CDR3 is TGTGCCAGCAGCCTAGGACTAGCGGGAGGCCCCTCGATTTGGGAGCAGTACTTC. This gives the protein CASSLGLAGGPSIWEQYF.

This rearrangement joins TRBV4-1 to TRBJ2-7, with a possible D match to TRBD1 (6 bases). Germline values: CDR1 MGHRA, CDR2 YSYEKL. The V end was cut by 0 bases, the J end by 3 bases, with 15 bases between. The CDR3 spans 16 residues. The CDR3 DNA sequence: TGCGCCAGCAGCCAAGATCGGGACACACCGATCTACGAGCAGTACTTC. It codes for CASSQDRDTPIYEQYF.

J is TRBJ2-7 and V is TRBV7-9; 9 positions agree with TRBD1. CDR1 and CDR2 from the germline V gene are SEHNR and FQNEAQ (reference sequence). The V and J ends lost 10 bases and 5 bases, in that order; junction bases with no gene match: 9. CDR3 length: 13 amino acids. The chain's CDR3 is CATAGQGSHEQYF. CDR3 nucleotide sequence: TGTGCCACTGCGGGACAGGGTAGCCACGAGCAGTACTTC.

This chain uses TRBV7-9 with TRBJ2-1; 12 positions match TRBD2. V lost 6 bases to trimming and J lost 4 bases; unmatched junction nucleotides: 1. Germline CDR1 is SEHNR and CDR2 is FQNEAQ (reference sequence). CDR3 length: 14 residues. In nucleotides, the CDR3 is TGTGCCAGCAGGGGACTAGCGGGTTACAATGAGCAGTTCTTC. Residues: CASRGLAGYNEQFF.